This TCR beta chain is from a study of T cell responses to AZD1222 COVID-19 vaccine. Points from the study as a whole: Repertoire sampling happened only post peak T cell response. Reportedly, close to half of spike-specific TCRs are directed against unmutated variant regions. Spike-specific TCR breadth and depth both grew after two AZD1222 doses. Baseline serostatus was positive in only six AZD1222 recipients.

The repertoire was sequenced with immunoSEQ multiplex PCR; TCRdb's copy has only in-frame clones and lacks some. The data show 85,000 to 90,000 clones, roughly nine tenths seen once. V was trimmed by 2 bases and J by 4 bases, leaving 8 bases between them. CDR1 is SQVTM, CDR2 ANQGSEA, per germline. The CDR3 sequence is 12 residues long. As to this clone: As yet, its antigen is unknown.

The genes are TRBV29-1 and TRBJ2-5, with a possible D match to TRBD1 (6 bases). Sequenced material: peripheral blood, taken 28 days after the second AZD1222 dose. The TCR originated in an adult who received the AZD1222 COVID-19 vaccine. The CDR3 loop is CSVENRAETQYF. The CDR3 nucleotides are TGCAGCGTTGAAAACAGGGCAGAGACCCAGTACTTC.